The T cell receptor beta chain under discussion was sequenced for a study of T cell repertoires in cytomegalovirus infection. Findings of the study overall: Within the response measured ex vivo, HLA-C-restricted CMV-specific TCR beta clonotypes were dominant.

The germline CDR1 and CDR2 sequences are SGHNT and YYREEE (reference sequence). The V end was cut by 10 bases, the J end by 5 bases, with 18 bases between. The CDR3 consists of 13 residues. About this clonotype itself: The antigen is undetermined.

TCRdb independently ran MiXCR on the reads; one entry per CDR3 protein. The sample includes some 920,000 distinct CDR3 sequences, around 30% of them seen just once. This receptor was identified in a human donor in good health (CMV status not recorded). Some clones in this sample may be carry-over from other donors' samples. Sequenced here: cultured CD8+ T cells from PBMCs, sampled from culture after CMV antigen stimulation. The chain recombines TRBV5-4 with TRBJ2-5; maybe TRBD2 (6 bases). Here the CDR3 DNA reads TGTGCCGCCTTCGGGGGTGAGGATGAGACCCAGTACTTC. Translating gives CAAFGGEDETQYF.